Given below is one T cell receptor (beta chain) in context. The antigen is unknown. V shed 6 bases and J shed 2 bases, with 11 bases lying between them. The CDR3 is made up of 14 amino acids. CDR1 and CDR2 (germline): LGHDT, YNNKEL (reference sequence). The sample originates from a study of Ad26.COV2.S vaccination and SARS-CoV-2 variants. The study, taken as a whole, reports: There was a possibility that the TCR breadth and depth analyses underestimated total T cell responses. Breadth measured for non-spike TCRs was similar across vaccine and placebo recipients.

Profiled with immunoSEQ multiplex PCR; TCRdb holds only in-frame clones, not every one. The data contain approximately 140,000 clones, 86% of them singletons. V usage is TRBV3-1 (or the pseudogene TRBV3-2) and J usage is TRBJ2-1; possibly TRBD1 for D (6 bases). The sample in question was peripheral blood, obtained after recovery from COVID-19. The receptor was derived from a human donor who had recovered from COVID-19. CDR3 in DNA: TGTGCCAGCAGTCACAGGGATCCCTACAATGAGCAGTTCTTC. Amino acids: CASSHRDPYNEQFF.